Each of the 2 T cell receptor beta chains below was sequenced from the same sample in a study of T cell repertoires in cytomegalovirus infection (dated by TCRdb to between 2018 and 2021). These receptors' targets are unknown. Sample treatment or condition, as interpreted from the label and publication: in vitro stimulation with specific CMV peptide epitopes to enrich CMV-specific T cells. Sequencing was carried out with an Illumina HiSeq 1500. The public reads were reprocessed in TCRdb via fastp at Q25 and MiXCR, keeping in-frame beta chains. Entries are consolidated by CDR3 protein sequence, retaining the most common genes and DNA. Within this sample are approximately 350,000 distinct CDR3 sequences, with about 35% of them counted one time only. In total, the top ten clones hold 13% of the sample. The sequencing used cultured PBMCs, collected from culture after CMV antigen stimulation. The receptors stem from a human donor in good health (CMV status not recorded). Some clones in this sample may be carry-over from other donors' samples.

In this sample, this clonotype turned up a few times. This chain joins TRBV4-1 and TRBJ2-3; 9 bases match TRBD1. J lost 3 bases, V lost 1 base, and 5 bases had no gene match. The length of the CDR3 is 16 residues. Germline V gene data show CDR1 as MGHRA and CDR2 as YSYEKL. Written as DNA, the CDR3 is TGCGCCAGCAGCCAAGGCGAGACAGGGGGAACAGATACGCAGTATTTT. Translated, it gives CASSQGETGGTDTQYF.

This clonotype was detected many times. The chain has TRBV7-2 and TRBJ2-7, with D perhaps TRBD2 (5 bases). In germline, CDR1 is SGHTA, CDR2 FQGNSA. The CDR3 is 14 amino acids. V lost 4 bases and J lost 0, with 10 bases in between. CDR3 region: CASSSQRDSYEQYF. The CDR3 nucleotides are TGTGCCAGCAGCTCCCAACGGGACTCCTACGAGCAGTACTTC. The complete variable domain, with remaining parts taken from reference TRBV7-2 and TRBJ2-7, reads GAGVSQSPSNKVTEKGKDVELRCDPISGHTALYWYRQSLGQGLEFLIYFQGNSAPDKSGLPSDRFSAERTGGSVSTLTIQRTQQEDSAVYLCASSSQRDSYEQYFGPGTRLTVT.